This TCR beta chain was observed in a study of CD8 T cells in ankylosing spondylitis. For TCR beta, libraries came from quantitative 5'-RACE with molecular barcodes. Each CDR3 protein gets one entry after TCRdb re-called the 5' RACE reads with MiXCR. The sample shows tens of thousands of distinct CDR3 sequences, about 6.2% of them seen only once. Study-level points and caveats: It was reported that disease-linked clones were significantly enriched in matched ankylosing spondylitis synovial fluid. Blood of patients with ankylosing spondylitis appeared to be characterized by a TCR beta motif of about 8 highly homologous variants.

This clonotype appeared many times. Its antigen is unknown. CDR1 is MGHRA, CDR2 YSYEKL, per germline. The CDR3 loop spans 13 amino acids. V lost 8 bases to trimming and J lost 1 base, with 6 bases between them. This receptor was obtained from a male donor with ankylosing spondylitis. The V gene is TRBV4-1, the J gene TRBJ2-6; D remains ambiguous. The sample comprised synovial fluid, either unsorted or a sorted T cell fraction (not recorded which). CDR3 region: CASSKSGANVLTF. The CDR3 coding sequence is TGCGCCAGCTCAAAATCTGGGGCCAACGTCCTGACTTTC.